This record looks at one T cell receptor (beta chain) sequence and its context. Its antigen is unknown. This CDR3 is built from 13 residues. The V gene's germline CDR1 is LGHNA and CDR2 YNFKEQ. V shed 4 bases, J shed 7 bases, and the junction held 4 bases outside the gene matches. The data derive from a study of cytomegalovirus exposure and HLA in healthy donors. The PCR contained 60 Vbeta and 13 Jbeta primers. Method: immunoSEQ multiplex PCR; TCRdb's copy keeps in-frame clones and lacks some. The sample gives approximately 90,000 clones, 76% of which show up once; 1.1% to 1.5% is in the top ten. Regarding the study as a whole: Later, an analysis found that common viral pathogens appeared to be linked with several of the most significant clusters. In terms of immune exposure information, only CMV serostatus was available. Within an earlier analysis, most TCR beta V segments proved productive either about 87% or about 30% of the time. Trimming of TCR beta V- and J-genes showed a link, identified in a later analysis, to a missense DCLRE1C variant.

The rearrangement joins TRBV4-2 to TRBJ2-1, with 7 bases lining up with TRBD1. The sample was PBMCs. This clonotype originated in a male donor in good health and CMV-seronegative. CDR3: CASSPKQGNEQFF. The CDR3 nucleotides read TGTGCCAGCAGCCCAAAACAGGGGAATGAGCAGTTCTTC.